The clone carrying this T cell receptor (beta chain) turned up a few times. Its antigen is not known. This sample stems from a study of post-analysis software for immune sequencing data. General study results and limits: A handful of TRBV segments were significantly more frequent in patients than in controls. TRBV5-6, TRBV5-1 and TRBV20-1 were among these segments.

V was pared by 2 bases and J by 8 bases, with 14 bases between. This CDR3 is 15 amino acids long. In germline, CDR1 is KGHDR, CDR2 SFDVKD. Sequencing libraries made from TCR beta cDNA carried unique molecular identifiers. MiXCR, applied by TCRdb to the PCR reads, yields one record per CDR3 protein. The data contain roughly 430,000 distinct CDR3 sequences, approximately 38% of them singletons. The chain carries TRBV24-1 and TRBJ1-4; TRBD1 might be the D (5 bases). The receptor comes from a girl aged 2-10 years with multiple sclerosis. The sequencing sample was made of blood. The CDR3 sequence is CATSDSARQSEKLFF. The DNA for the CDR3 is TGTGCCACCAGTGATTCTGCAAGACAGAGCGAAAAACTGTTTTTT.